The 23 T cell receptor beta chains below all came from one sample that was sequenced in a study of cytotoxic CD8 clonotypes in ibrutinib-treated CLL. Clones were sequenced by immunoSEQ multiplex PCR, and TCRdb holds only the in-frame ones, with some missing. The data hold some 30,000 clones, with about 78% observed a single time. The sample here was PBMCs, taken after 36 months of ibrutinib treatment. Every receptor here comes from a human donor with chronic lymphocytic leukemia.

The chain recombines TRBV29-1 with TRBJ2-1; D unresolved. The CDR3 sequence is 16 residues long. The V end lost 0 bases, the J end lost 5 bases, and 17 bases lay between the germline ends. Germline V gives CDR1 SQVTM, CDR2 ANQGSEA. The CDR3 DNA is TGCAGCGTTGAAGAAGGGCAGGATAAGGCCGACAATGAGCAGTTCTTC. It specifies CSVEEGQDKADNEQFF.

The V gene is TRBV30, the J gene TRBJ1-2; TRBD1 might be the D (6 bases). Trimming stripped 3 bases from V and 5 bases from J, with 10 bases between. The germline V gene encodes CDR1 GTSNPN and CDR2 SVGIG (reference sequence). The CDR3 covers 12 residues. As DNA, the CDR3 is TGTGCCTGGAGGAGGGGGAGGTATGGCTACACCTTC. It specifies CAWRRGRYGYTF.

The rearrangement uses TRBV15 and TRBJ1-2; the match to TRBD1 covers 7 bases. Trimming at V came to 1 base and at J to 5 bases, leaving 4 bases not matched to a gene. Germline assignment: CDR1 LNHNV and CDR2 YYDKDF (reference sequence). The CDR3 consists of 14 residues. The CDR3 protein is CATSRGDRVYGYTF. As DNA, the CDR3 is TGTGCCACCAGCAGAGGTGACAGGGTTTATGGCTACACCTTC.

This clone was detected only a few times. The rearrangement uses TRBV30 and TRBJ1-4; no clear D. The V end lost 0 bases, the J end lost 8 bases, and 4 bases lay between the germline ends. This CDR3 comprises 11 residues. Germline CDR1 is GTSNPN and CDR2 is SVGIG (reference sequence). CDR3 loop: CAWSVREKLFF. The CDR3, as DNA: TGTGCCTGGAGTGTAAGGGAAAAACTGTTTTTT.

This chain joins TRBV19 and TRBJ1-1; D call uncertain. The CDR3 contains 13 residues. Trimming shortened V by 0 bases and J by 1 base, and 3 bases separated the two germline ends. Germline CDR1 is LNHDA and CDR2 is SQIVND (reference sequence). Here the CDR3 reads CASSIEGNTEAFF. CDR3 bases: TGTGCCAGTAGTATAGAAGGGAACACTGAAGCTTTCTTT. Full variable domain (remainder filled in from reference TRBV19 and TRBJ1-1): DGGITQSPKYLFRKEGQNVTLSCEQNLNHDAMYWYRQDPGQGLRLIYYSQIVNDFQKGDIAEGYSVSREKKESFPLTVTSAQKNPTAFYLCASSIEGNTEAFFGQGTRLTVV.

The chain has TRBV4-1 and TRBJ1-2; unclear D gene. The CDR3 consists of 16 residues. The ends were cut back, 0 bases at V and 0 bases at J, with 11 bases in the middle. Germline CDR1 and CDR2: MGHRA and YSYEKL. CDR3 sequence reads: CASSQEIGSSNYGYTF. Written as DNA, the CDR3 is TGCGCCAGCAGCCAAGAAATAGGCAGTTCTAACTATGGCTACACCTTC.

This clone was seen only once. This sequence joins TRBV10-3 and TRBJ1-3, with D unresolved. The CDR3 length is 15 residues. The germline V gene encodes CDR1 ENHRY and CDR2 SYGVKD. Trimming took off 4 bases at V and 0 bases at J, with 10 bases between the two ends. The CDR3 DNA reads TGTGCCATCAGTGTACTACGGGACTCTGGAAACACCATATATTTT. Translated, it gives CAISVLRDSGNTIYF.

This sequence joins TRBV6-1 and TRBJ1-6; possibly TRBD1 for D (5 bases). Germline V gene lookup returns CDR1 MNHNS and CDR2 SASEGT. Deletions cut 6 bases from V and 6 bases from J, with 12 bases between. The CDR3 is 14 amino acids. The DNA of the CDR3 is TGTGCCAGCAGCGACAGTGTGGGTAATTCACCCCTCCACTTT. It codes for CASSDSVGNSPLHF.

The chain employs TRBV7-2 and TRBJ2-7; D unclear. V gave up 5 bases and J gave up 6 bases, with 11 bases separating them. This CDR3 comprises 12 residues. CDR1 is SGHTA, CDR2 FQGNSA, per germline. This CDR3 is CASSVRVGEQYF. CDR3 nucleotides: TGTGCCAGCAGCGTCCGCGTTGGCGAGCAGTACTTC.

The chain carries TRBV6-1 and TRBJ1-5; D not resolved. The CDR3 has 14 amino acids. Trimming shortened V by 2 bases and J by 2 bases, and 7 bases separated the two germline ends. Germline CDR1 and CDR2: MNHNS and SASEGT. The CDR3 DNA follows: TGTGCCAGCAGTGAACATATGGGCAATCAGCCCCAGCATTTT. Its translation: CASSEHMGNQPQHF.

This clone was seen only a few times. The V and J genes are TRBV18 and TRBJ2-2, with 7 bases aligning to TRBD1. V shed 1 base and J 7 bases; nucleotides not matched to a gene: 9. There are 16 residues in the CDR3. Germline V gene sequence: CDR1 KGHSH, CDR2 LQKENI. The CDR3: CASSPRVGTEIGELFF. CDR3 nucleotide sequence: TGTGCCAGCTCACCACGGGTCGGGACAGAGATCGGGGAGCTGTTTTTT.

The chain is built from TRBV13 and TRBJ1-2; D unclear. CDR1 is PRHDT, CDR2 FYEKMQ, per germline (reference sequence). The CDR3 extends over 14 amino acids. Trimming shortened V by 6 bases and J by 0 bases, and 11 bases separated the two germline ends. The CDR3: CASRSDVANYGYTF. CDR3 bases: TGTGCCAGCAGATCGGACGTAGCTAACTATGGCTACACCTTC.

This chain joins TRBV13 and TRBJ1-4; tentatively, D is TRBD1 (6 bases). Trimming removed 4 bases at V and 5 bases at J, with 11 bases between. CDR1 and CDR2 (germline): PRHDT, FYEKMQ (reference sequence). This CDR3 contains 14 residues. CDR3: CASSSRGNNEKLFF. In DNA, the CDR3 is TGTGCCAGCAGCTCCAGGGGAAACAATGAAAAACTGTTTTTT.

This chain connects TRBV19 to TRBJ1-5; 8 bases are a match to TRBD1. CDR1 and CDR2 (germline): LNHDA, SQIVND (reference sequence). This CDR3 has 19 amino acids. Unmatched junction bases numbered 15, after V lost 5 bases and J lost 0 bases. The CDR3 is CASSDRRDRTFYSNQPQHF. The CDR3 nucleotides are TGTGCCAGTAGTGACCGCCGGGACAGGACCTTCTATAGCAATCAGCCCCAGCATTTT.

DNA of the CDR3: TGTGCCAGCAGCTTCTCAGGGGCGATATTCTCTGGAAACACCATATATTTT. Its protein is CASSFSGAIFSGNTIYF. J is TRBJ1-3 and V is TRBV7-2; possible D gene TRBD1, 6 bases. V lost 3 bases and J 0 bases, leaving 15 bases between the germline ends. The CDR3 has 17 residues. CDR1 SGHTA and CDR2 FQGNSA come from the germline V gene.

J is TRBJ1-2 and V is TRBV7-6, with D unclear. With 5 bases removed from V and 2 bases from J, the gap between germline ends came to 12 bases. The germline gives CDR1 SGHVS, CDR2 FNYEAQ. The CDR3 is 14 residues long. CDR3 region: CASSPLTANYGYTF. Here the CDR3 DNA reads TGTGCCAGCAGCCCTCTGACGGCAAACTATGGCTACACCTTC.

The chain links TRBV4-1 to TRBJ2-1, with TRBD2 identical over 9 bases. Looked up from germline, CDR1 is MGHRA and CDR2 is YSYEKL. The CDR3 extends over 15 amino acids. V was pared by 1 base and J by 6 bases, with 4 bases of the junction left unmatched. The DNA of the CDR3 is TGCGCCAGCAGCCAAGTGGCGGGGGGGGCCAATGAGCAGTTCTTC. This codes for CASSQVAGGANEQFF.

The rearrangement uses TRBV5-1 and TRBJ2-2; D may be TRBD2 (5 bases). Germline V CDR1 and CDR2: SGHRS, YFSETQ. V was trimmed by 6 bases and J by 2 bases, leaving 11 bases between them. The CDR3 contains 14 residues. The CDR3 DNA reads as TGCGCCAGCAAGGAACCGGGAAACACCGGGGAGCTGTTTTTT. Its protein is CASKEPGNTGELFF.

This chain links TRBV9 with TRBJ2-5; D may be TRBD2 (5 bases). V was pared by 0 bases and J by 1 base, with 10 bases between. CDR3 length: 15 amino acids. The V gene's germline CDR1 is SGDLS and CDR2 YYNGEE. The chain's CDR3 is CASSVGRIAQETQYF. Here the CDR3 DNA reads TGTGCCAGCAGCGTAGGGAGGATTGCCCAAGAGACCCAGTACTTC.

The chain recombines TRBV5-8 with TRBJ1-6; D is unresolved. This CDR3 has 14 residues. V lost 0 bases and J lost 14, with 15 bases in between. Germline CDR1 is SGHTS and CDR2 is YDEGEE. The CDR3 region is CASSLAAALWTLHF. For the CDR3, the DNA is TGTGCCAGCAGCTTGGCCGCAGCCCTTTGGACCCTCCACTTT.

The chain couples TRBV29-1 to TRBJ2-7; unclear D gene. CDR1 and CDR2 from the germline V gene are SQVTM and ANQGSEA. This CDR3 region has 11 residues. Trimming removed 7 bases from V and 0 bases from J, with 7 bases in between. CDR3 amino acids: CSATYSYEQYF. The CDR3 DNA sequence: TGCAGCGCTACGTACTCCTACGAGCAGTACTTC.

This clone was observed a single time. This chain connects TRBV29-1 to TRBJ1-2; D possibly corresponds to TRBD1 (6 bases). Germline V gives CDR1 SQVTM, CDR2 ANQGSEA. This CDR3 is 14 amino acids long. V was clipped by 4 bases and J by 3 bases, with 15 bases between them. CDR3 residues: CSVGGTRGDYGYTF. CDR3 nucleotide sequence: TGCAGCGTTGGTGGGACACGCGGGGACTATGGCTACACCTTC.

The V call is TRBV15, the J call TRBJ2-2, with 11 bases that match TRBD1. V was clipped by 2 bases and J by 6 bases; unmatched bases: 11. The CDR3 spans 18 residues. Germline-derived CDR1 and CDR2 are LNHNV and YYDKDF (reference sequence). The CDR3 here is CATSRPSVGQGVPGELFF. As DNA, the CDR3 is TGTGCCACCAGCAGACCCTCGGTGGGACAGGGGGTTCCCGGGGAGCTGTTTTTT.